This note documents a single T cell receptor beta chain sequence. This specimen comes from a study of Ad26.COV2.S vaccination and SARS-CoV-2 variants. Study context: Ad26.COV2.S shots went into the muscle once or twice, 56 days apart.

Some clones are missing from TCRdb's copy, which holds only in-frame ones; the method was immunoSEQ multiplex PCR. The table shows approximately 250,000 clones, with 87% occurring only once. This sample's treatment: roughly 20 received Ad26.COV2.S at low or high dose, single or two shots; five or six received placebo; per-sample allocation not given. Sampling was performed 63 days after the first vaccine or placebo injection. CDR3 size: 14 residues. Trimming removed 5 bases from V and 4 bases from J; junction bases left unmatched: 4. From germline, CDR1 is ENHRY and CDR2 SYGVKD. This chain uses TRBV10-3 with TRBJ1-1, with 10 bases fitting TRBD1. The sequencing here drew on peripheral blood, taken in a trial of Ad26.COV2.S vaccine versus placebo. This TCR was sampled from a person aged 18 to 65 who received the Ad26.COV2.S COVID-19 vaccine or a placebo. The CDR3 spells CAISPGQGRTEAFF. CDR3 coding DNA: TGTGCCATCAGTCCGGGACAGGGGCGCACTGAAGCTTTCTTT.